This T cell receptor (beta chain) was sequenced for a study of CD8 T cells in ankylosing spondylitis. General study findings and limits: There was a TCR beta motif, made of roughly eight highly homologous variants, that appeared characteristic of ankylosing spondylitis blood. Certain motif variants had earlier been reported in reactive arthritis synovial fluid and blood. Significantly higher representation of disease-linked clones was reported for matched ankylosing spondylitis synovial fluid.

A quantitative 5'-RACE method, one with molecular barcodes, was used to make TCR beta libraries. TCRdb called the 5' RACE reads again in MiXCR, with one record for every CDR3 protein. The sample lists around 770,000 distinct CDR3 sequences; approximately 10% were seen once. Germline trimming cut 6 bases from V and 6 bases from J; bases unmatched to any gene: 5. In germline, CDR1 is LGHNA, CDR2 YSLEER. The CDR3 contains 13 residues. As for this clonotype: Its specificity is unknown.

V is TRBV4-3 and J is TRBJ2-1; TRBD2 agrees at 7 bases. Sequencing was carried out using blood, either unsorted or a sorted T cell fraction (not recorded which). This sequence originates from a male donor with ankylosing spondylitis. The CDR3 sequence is CASSGDYTNEQFF. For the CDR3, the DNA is TGCGCCAGCAGTGGGGACTACACCAATGAGCAGTTCTTC.